A single T cell receptor beta chain is shown here with its context. Method: immunoSEQ multiplex PCR; TCRdb's copy keeps in-frame clones and lacks some. The sample has about 200,000 clones, 70% to 90% seen once; the top ten hold about 6.8%. This CDR3 is built from 13 residues. The germline V gene encodes CDR1 GTSNPN and CDR2 SVGIG (reference sequence). V was shortened by 2 bases and J by 6 bases, with 14 bases between the two germline ends. This sample is part of a study of blood T cell repertoires in COVID-19. This receptor was obtained from a woman in her thirties or forties who had recovered from COVID-19. Sequencing was carried out using peripheral blood. The chain joins TRBV30 to TRBJ2-7; no reliable D call. For the CDR3, the DNA is TGTGCCTGGAGTCGCCGGAGCCTTGGCGAGCAGTACTTC. This sequence encodes CAWSRRSLGEQYF.